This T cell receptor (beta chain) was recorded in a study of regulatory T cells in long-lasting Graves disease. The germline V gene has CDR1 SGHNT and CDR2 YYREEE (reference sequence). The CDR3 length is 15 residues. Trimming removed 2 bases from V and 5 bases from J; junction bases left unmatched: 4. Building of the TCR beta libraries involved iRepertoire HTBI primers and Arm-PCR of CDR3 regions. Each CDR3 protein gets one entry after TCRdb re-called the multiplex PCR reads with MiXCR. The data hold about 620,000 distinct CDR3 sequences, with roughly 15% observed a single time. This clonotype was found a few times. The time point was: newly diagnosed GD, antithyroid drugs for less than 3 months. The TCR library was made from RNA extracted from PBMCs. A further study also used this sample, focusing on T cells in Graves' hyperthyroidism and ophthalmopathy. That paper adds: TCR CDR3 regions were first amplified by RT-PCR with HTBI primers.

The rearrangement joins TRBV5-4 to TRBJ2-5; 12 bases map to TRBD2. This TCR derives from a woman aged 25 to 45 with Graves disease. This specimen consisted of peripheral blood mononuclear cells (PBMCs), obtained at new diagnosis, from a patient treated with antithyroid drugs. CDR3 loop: CASSLSTSGSETQYF. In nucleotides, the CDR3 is TGTGCCAGCAGCTTATCGACTAGCGGGAGCGAGACCCAGTACTTC.